The TCR beta chain under discussion was sequenced for a study of neurological immune-mediated disorders. This CDR3 is built from 11 residues. CDR1 is DFQATT, CDR2 SNEGSKA, per germline (reference sequence). Each CDR3 protein gets one entry after TCRdb re-called the 5' RACE reads with MiXCR. This table has about 120,000 distinct CDR3 sequences, around 3% appearing once. Ten or more counts support this clonotype. Compared with germline, one end of the junction differs, possibly owing to a read error. This TCR came from a woman in her 30s with multiple sclerosis. Sequencing used PBMCs. The V call is TRBV20-1, the J call TRBJ1-2; unclear D gene. The DNA for the CDR3 is TGCAGTGCTAGAGATGGCGCGTCAAGCGGCTTC. Its protein product is CSARDGASSGF.